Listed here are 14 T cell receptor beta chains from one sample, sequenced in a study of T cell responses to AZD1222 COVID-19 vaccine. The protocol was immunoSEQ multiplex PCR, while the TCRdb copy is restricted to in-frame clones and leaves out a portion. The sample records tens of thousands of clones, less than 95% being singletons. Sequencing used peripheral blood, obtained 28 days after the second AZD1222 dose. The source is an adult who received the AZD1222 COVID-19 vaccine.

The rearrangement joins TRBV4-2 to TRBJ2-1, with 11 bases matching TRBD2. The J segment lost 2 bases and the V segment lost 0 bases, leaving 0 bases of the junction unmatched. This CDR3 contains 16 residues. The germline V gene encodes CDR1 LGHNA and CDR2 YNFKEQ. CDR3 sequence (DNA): TGTGCCAGCAGCCAAGAGGGACTAGCGGCCTACAATGAGCAGTTCTTC. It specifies CASSQEGLAAYNEQFF.

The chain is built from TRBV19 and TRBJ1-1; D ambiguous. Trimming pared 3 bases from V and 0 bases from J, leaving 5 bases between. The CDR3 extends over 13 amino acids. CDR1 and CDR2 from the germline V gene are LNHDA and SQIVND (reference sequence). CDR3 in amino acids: CASSILVNTEAFF. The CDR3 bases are TGTGCCAGTAGTATCCTAGTGAACACTGAAGCTTTCTTT.

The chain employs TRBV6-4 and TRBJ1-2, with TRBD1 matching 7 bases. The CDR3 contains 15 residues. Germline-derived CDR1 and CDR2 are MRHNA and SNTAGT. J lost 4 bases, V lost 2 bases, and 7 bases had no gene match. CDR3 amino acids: CASSDGTATSYGYTF. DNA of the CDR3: TGTGCCAGCAGTGACGGGACAGCGACCAGCTATGGCTACACCTTC.

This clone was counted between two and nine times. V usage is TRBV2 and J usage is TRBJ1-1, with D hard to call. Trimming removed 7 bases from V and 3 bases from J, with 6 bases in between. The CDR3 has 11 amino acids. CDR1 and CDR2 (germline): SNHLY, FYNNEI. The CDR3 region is CASNLYTEAFF. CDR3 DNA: TGTGCCAGCAACCTGTACACTGAAGCTTTCTTT.

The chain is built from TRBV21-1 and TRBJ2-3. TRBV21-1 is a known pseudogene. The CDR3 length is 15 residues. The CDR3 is CASSKGGIRTDTQYF. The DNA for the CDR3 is TGTGCCAGCAGCAAAGGGGGGATTCGCACAGATACGCAGTATTTT.

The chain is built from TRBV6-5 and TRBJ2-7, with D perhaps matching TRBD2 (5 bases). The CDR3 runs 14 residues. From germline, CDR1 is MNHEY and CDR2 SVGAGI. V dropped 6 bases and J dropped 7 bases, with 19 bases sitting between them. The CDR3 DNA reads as TGTGCCAGCAGGGTAGAGACAACATCGGGGGAGCAGTACTTC. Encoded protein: CASRVETTSGEQYF.

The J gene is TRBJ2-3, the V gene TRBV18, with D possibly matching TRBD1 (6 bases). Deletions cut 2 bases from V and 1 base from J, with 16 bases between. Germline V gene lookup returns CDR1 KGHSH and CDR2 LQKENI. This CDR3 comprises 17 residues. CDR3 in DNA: TGTGCCAGCTCACCAATACAGGGAAGCCTACGCACAGATACGCAGTATTTT. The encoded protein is CASSPIQGSLRTDTQYF.

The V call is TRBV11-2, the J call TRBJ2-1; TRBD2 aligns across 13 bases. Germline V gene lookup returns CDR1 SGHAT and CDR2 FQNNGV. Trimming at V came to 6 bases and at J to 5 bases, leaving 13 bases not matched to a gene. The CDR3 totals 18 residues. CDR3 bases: TGTGCCAGCAGTTCCCGGACTAGCGGGGGAGGTCGAAACAATGAGCAGTTCTTC. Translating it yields CASSSRTSGGGRNNEQFF.

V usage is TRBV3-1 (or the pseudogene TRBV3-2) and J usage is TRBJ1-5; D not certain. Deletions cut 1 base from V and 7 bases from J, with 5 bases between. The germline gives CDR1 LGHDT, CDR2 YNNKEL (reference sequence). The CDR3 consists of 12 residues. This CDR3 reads CASSQGVQPQHF. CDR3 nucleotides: TGTGCCAGCAGCCAAGGGGTCCAGCCCCAGCATTTT.

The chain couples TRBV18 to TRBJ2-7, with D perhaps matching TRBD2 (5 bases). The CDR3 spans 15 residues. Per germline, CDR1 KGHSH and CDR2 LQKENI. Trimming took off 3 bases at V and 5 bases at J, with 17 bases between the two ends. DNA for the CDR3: TGTGCCAGCTCACCTCCGGGAATATACTTCGACGAGCAGTACTTC. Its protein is CASSPPGIYFDEQYF.

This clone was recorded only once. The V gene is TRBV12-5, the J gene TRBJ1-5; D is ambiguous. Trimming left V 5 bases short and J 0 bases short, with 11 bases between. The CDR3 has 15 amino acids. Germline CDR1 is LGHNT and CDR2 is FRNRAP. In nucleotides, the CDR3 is TGTGCTAGTGGTCTTAGAAAGGATAGCAATCAGCCCCAGCATTTT. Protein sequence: CASGLRKDSNQPQHF.

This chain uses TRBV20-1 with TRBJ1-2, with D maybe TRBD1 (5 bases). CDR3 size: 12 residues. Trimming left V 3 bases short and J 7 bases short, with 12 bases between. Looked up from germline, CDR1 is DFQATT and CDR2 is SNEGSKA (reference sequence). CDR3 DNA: TGCAGTGCTAGTTCACCAGGGTTTGGCTACACCTTC. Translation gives CSASSPGFGYTF.

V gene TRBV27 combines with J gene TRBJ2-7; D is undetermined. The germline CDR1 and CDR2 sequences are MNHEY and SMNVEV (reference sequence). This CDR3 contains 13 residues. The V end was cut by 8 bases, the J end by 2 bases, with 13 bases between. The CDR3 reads CASRRDLTYEQYF. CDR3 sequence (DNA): TGTGCCAGCCGAAGGGATCTGACCTACGAGCAGTACTTC.

The CDR3, as DNA: TGTGCCAGCAGTTACGGCCGGACTAGCGGGGTCGGCGAATACTTC. Its translation: CASSYGRTSGVGEYF. The chain uses TRBV6-2 or TRBV6-3 and TRBJ2-5, with 12 bases identical to TRBD2. This CDR3 region has 15 residues. Germline V gene data show CDR1 as MNHEY and CDR2 as SVGEGT. Trimming at V came to 2 bases and at J to 14 bases, leaving 12 bases not matched to a gene.